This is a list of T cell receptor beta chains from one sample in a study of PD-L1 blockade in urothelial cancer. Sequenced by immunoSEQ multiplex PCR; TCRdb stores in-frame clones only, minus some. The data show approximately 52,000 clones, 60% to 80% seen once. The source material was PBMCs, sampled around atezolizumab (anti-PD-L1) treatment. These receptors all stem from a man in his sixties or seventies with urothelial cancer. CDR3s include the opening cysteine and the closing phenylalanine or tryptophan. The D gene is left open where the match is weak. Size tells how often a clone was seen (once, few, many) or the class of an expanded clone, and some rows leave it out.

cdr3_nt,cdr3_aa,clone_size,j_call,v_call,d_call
TGTGCCAGCAGTGCTTCCGGCTCAGGGTCTGAAAAACTGTTTTTT,CASSASGSGSEKLFF,.,TRBJ1-4,TRBV2,.
TGTGCCAGCAGCCCGGACAGCTACACTGAAGCTTTCTTT,CASSPDSYTEAFF,.,TRBJ1-1,TRBV9,.
TGCGCCAGCAGCCTCCAGGGACAGGGGAGTAACGCAGGCGCTGAAGCTTTCTTT,CASSLQGQGSNAGAEAFF,.,TRBJ1-1,TRBV5-1,TRBD1
TGTGCTAGCACCCTATTGGGGGCCCGGACTGAAGCTTTCTTT,CASTLLGARTEAFF,.,TRBJ1-1,TRBV7-7,.
TGCGCCAGCAGCTTTTCGGCAGGGTGGAACACCGGGGAGCTGTTTTTT,CASSFSAGWNTGELFF,.,TRBJ2-2,TRBV5-1,.
TGTGCCAGCAGAAACAGGGGGCCGGAGACCCAGTACTTC,CASRNRGPETQYF,.,TRBJ2-5,TRBV6-5,TRBD1
TGTGCCAGTAATCCAACAGGGAATAATTCACCCCTCCACTTT,CASNPTGNNSPLHF,once,TRBJ1-6,TRBV19,.
TGTGCCAGCAGACCTACGGAGCCGGGAGGGCTGGGGGAGCAGTTCTTC,CASRPTEPGGLGEQFF,.,TRBJ2-1,TRBV28,TRBD2
TGTGCCAGCAGCCCGCGGACAGGGGGAGGTGAAAAACTGTTTTTT,CASSPRTGGGEKLFF,.,TRBJ1-4,TRBV7-6,TRBD1
TGTGCCAGCAGCCCTCTCACAGGGGTGGGCACTGAAGCTTTCTTT,CASSPLTGVGTEAFF,.,TRBJ1-1,TRBV14,TRBD1
TGCGCCAGCAGCTTGGTTCTAGCTAGCGGGGAGCTGTTTTTT,CASSLVLASGELFF,.,TRBJ2-2,TRBV5-1,.
TGTGCCAGCAGCCCCCAAGGACAGGGATACGAAAAACTGTTTTTT,CASSPQGQGYEKLFF,.,TRBJ1-4,TRBV7-9,TRBD1
TGTGCCAGCAGCCCCCGACAGGGCGGGACTGAAGCTTTCTTT,CASSPRQGGTEAFF,.,TRBJ1-1,TRBV9,TRBD1
TGCGCCAGCAGCTTACACGGGACAGGGGGCAGAGGCACTGAAGCTTTCTTT,CASSLHGTGGRGTEAFF,once,TRBJ1-1,TRBV5-1,TRBD1
TGTGCCAGCAGCGCCACTGACAGGAGCTATGGCTACACCTTC,CASSATDRSYGYTF,.,TRBJ1-2,TRBV9,.
TGTGCCTGGAGTGTAGTAGGGGGCGACTATGGCTACACCTTC,CAWSVVGGDYGYTF,.,TRBJ1-2,TRBV30,TRBD1
TGTGCCAGCAGTGAACACAGCGGGCGGGAGACCCAGTACTTC,CASSEHSGRETQYF,.,TRBJ2-5,TRBV2,.
TGTGCCAGCAGTATTGAACAGGAGAACACTGAAGCTTTCTTT,CASSIEQENTEAFF,.,TRBJ1-1,TRBV28,.
TGTGCCAGCAGTGAAGTCACTAGCGGGTACGAGCAGTACTTC,CASSEVTSGYEQYF,few,TRBJ2-7,TRBV6-1,TRBD2
TGTGCCAGCAGTTACACAGGGACATCTGGAAACACCATATATTTT,CASSYTGTSGNTIYF,.,TRBJ1-3,TRBV28,.
TGTGCCAGCTCGCTAACGGGTCTTCTAAACACCGGGGAGCTGTTTTTT,CASSLTGLLNTGELFF,once,TRBJ2-2,TRBV18,.
TGCGCCAGCAGCTTGGTGGCTAGCGGGGGGATTTACCACGAGCAGTACTTC,CASSLVASGGIYHEQYF,.,TRBJ2-7,TRBV5-1,TRBD2
TGTGCCAGCAGTTTCGAACAGCGGTCCTATGGCTACACCTTC,CASSFEQRSYGYTF,.,TRBJ1-2,TRBV28,.
TGCGCCAGCAGCCCGGGACAATTTAACTATGGCTACACCTTC,CASSPGQFNYGYTF,.,TRBJ1-2,TRBV5-1,.
TGTGCCAGCAGCTTAGTTAGGGGACAGGGTATTGGCTACACCTTC,CASSLVRGQGIGYTF,once,TRBJ1-2,TRBV7-2,TRBD1
TGTGCCAGCAGCTTTACGGGACTAGCGGCAACAGATACGCAGTATTTT,CASSFTGLAATDTQYF,.,TRBJ2-3,TRBV7-8,TRBD2
TGCGCCAGCAGCCGCGCTCTGAGCGGGGGTGCGTTGGAGACCCAGTACTTC,CASSRALSGGALETQYF,once,TRBJ2-5,TRBV4-1,TRBD2
TGCGCCAGCAGGCTAGGTGGGACAATAGACACTGAAGCTTTCTTT,CASRLGGTIDTEAFF,.,TRBJ1-1,TRBV5-1,.
TGTGCCAGCAGCTCCGCTATCTCTGGAAACACCATATATTTT,CASSSAISGNTIYF,.,TRBJ1-3,TRBV16,.
TGCGCCAGCAGCCAGAAGGGGGCTAGCTCTGGAAACACCATATATTTT,CASSQKGASSGNTIYF,.,TRBJ1-3,TRBV4-1,TRBD1
TGTGCCAGCAGCTCCACGTCCGGGGATGCGAACACTGAAGCTTTCTTT,CASSSTSGDANTEAFF,once,TRBJ1-1,TRBV9,.
TGTGCCAGCAGCCGGCAGGGGGGAATCGGGGAGCTGTTTTTT,CASSRQGGIGELFF,.,TRBJ2-2,TRBV5-6,.
TGTGCCAGCAGCTTACGCGGGAGTGGGGTAGATACGCAGTATTTT,CASSLRGSGVDTQYF,.,TRBJ2-3,TRBV11-3,TRBD2
TGTGCCAGCAGCTTAGGTCCAGGGAGCTACACCTTC,CASSLGPGSYTF,.,TRBJ1-2,TRBV11-3,.
TGTGCCAGCAGCCCCGGGGGGGTAGCTAACTATGGCTACACCTTC,CASSPGGVANYGYTF,.,TRBJ1-2,TRBV5-4,.
TGCGCCAGCAGCTTACTAAGAAGTCGGGGGATAACTTTCTTT,CASSLLRSRGITFF,.,TRBJ1-1,TRBV4-1,.
TGCGCCAGCAGCTCTGGAAGGGAGCAAGAGACCCAGTACTTC,CASSSGREQETQYF,.,TRBJ2-5,TRBV5-1,.
TGCAGCGTCGAGACAGGGCCTGGGGAAAAACTGTTTTTT,CSVETGPGEKLFF,.,TRBJ1-4,TRBV29-1,TRBD1
TGTGCCAGCAGCGCCGGTTTTTTACCGAGCTCCTACAATGAGCAGTTCTTC,CASSAGFLPSSYNEQFF,.,TRBJ2-1,TRBV9,.
TGTGCCAGCAGTGAATATCAGGCCCGTAATGAAAAACTGTTTTTT,CASSEYQARNEKLFF,many,TRBJ1-4,TRBV2,.
TGTGCCAGCAGCCTGGACAGCTCCTATGGCTACACCTTC,CASSLDSSYGYTF,.,TRBJ1-2,TRBV28,.
TGTGCCAGCAGTGAAGAATTGACTAGCGCGGGTTTCCAGTACTTC,CASSEELTSAGFQYF,.,TRBJ2-5,TRBV2,TRBD2
TGTGCCAGCAGCTTACAGACAGGACGCAATCAGCCCCAGCATTTT,CASSLQTGRNQPQHF,.,TRBJ1-5,TRBV7-2,.
TGTGCCAGCTCACGCGGGATGGGCGAGACCCAGTACTTC,CASSRGMGETQYF,.,TRBJ2-5,TRBV18,.